This T cell receptor (beta chain) was observed in a study of T-cell reconstitution after alpha-beta-depleted transplantation in children. Findings of the study overall: Several patients had high TCRbeta diversity at day 60; it came from surviving recipient T cells and thymic progenitors. About two months after transplant, alpha-beta T cells reportedly came from several hundred expanded graft clones. One year after transplant, T-cell counts and diversity came mostly from newly produced T cells.

Unique molecular identifiers tagged the TCRbeta library. TCRdb processed the PCR reads anew with MiXCR; each CDR3 protein has one entry. The repertoire holds roughly 280,000 distinct CDR3 sequences, around a tenth seen once, with about 20% in the top ten. The junction had 3 bases not matched to a gene; V was cut back by 5 bases and J by 0 bases. This CDR3 is 14 amino acids long. Germline loops: CDR1 KGHSH, CDR2 LQKENI. This clonotype was counted between two and nine times. No antigen is known for it. The clonotype was recovered from a male patient aged 2 to 10 who had a stem cell transplant for chronic granulomatous disease, so the T cells may come from the graft donor. The sequencing used peripheral blood, collected 180 days after TCRalphabeta/CD19-depleted stem cell transplant. The chain employs TRBV18 and TRBJ2-7, with TRBD2 matching over 8 bases. The CDR3: CASSRSGSSYEQYF. Here the CDR3 DNA reads TGTGCCAGCTCAAGAAGCGGGAGCTCCTACGAGCAGTACTTC. The whole variable domain, filled in from reference TRBV18 and TRBJ2-7, reads NAGVMQNPRHLVRRRGQEARLRCSPMKGHSHVYWYRQLPEEGLKFMVYLQKENIIDESGMPKERFSAEFPKEGPSILRIQQVVRGDSAAYFCASSRSGSSYEQYFGPGTRLTVT.